These 10 T cell receptor beta chains were sequenced from one sample in a study of shared clonotypes between healthy human individuals. Naivety among CD8 cells was defined by CD45RO negativity and positive CCR7 selection, thereby excluding terminally differentiated effector memory CD45RA+ cells. Libraries were prepared by immunoSEQ multiplex PCR; TCRdb keeps only in-frame clonotypes and omits some of them. Among around 620,000 clones, roughly 95% were seen once, and the ten largest hold over 0.1%. The sample was naive CD8+ T cells sorted from blood. Receptors originate from a woman in her 30s in good health.

This clone appeared a single time. The rearrangement links TRBV5-8 to TRBJ2-1; 7 nucleotides match TRBD2. CDR3 length: 16 residues. V lost 2 bases and J lost 3; bases outside the gene matches: 8. Looked up from germline, CDR1 is SGHTS and CDR2 is YDEGEE. CDR3 amino acids: CASSFSGGSYYNEQFF. CDR3 coding DNA: TGTGCCAGCAGCTTCAGTGGCGGGAGTTACTACAATGAGCAGTTCTTC.

This sequence joins TRBV5-6 and TRBJ2-7; no clear D gene. V was pared by 4 bases and J by 3 bases, with 14 bases between. Germline V gene lookup returns CDR1 SGHDT and CDR2 YYEEEE. The CDR3 runs 14 residues. CDR3 loop: CASSRSGPGYEQYF. The CDR3 coding sequence is TGTGCCAGCAGCCGCAGTGGGCCGGGCTACGAGCAGTACTTC.

This clone was counted a single time. CDR3 loop: CASSQVISRNQPQHF. Here the CDR3 DNA reads TGCGCCAGCAGCCAAGTCATTTCTCGGAATCAGCCCCAGCATTTT. The chain couples TRBV4-1 to TRBJ1-5; D not certain. Trimming left V 1 base short and J 4 bases short, with 11 bases between. CDR1 and CDR2 (germline): MGHRA, YSYEKL. This CDR3 is 15 amino acids long.

This clone was counted between two and nine times. V gene TRBV6-4 combines with J gene TRBJ1-1, with unresolved D. The CDR3 runs 12 residues. Germline values: CDR1 MRHNA, CDR2 SNTAGT. V dropped 6 bases and J dropped 4 bases, with 9 bases sitting between them. CDR3 region: CASRTGGTEAFF. The CDR3 DNA is TGTGCCAGCAGGACCGGTGGCACTGAAGCTTTCTTT.

V is TRBV27 and J is TRBJ1-5; D call uncertain. Germline V gives CDR1 MNHEY, CDR2 SMNVEV (reference sequence). The CDR3 is made up of 15 amino acids. V gave up 0 bases and J gave up 3 bases, with 9 bases separating them. CDR3 protein: CASSLSQKSNQPQHF. The CDR3 DNA sequence: TGTGCCAGCAGTTTATCCCAAAAATCCAATCAGCCCCAGCATTTT.

The chain couples TRBV5-1 to TRBJ2-5; 15 bases fit TRBD2. The CDR3 totals 18 residues. In germline, CDR1 is SGHRS, CDR2 YFSETQ. The junction had 12 bases not matched to a gene; V was cut back by 5 bases and J by 4 bases. The CDR3 is CASSPGLAGGWPRETQYF. CDR3 in DNA: TGCGCCAGCAGTCCCGGACTAGCGGGAGGGTGGCCCCGAGAGACCCAGTACTTC.

The gene calls are TRBV11-2 and TRBJ2-7; D is possibly TRBD1 or TRBD2 (5 bases each). Trimming cost V 5 bases and J 2 bases, with 13 bases left between them. This CDR3 has 14 amino acids. Germline V gives CDR1 SGHAT, CDR2 FQNNGV. The DNA of the CDR3 is TGTGCCAGCAGCCCGAGCTGGGGGACCTACGAGCAGTACTTC. It translates to CASSPSWGTYEQYF.

This chain joins TRBV30 and TRBJ2-1; TRBD2 is a possible D gene (5 bases). The ends were cut back, 4 bases at V and 8 bases at J, with 12 bases in the middle. CDR1 is GTSNPN and CDR2 is SVGIG in the germline V gene (reference sequence). This CDR3 region has 12 residues. This CDR3 reads CAWTQRPDEQFF. The CDR3, as DNA: TGTGCCTGGACACAGCGGCCGGATGAGCAGTTCTTC.

The chain couples TRBV6-1 to TRBJ2-1; D is unclear. CDR1 is MNHNS, CDR2 SASEGT, per germline. Trimming shortened V by 5 bases and J by 5 bases, and 1 base separated the two germline ends. The CDR3 length is 10 residues. The CDR3 sequence is CASSNNEQFF. DNA of the CDR3: TGTGCCAGCAGTAACAATGAGCAGTTCTTC.

V and J are TRBV27 and TRBJ2-1; D assignment may be TRBD1 or TRBD2 (5 bases each). V shed 3 bases and J shed 5 bases, with 14 bases lying between them. This CDR3 spans 15 amino acids. The germline V gene encodes CDR1 MNHEY and CDR2 SMNVEV (reference sequence). This CDR3 is CASSLPGPINNEQFF. The CDR3 DNA reads TGTGCCAGCAGTTTGCCGGGGCCTATCAACAATGAGCAGTTCTTC.